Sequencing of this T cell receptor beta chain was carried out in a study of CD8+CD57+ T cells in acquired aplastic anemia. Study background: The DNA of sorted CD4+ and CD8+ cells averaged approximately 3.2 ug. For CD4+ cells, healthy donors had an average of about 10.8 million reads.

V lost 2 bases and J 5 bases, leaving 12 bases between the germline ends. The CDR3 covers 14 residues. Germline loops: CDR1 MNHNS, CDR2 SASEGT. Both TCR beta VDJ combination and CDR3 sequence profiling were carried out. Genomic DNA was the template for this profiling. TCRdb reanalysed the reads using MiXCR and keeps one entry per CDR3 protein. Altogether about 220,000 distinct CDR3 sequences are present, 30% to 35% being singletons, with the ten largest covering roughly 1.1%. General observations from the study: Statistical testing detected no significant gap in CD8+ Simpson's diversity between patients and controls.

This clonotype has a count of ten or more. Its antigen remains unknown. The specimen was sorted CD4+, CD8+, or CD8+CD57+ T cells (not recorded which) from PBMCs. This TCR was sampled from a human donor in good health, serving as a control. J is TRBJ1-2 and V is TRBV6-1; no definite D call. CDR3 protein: CASSEIATRYGYTF. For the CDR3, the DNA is TGTGCCAGCAGTGAAATAGCAACGAGGTATGGCTACACCTTC.